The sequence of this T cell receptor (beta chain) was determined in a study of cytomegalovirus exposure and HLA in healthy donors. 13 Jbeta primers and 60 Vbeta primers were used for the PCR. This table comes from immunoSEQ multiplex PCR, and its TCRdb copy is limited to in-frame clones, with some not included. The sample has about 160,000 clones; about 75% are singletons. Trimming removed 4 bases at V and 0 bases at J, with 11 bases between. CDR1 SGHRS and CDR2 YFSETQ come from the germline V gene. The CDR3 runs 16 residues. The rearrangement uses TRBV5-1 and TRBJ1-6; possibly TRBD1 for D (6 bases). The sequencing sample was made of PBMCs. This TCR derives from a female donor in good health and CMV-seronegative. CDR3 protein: CASSPDRSSYNSPLHF. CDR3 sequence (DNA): TGCGCCAGCAGCCCCGACAGGAGCTCCTATAATTCACCCCTCCACTTT.